Shown below are 5 T cell receptor beta chains from a single sample sequenced in a study of low-dose radiotherapy and immunotherapy resistance in tumors. TRAV and TRBV primers primed cDNA for both TCRalpha and TCRbeta. TCRs were amplified for roughly 20 PCR cycles with a constant-region primer and V-primer adapter. A single record per CDR3 protein comes from TCRdb applying MiXCR to the reads. Of 7,500 to 10,000 distinct CDR3 sequences in the sample, about three quarters are singletons; the top ten hold approximately 1.5%. The source is a human donor with advanced metastatic prostate, ovarian, gallbladder or colorectal cancer (not recorded which). This table probably holds off-target reads from a library built for another chain.

This chain joins TRBV27 and TRBJ1-1; D unclear. Germline-derived CDR1 and CDR2 are MNHEY and SMNVEV (reference sequence). The V end was cut by 7 bases, the J end by 0 bases, with 12 bases between. The CDR3 is made up of 14 amino acids. The CDR3 bases are TGTGCCAGCAAAAGTGCAGCCATGAACACTGAAGCTTTCTTT. Translation gives CASKSAAMNTEAFF.

J is TRBJ2-5 and V is TRBV5-5, with D uncertain. The germline V and J ends were trimmed by 4 bases and 5 bases, with 15 bases remaining between them. Germline V gives CDR1 SGHKS, CDR2 YYEKEE (reference sequence). The CDR3 covers 14 residues. In DNA, the CDR3 is TGTGCCAGCAGCATGCTCTCTGGGATGGAGACCCAGTACTTC. Translated: CASSMLSGMETQYF.

This clonotype was recorded a few times. The gene calls are TRBV15 and TRBJ2-7; no firm D call. CDR1 LNHNV and CDR2 YYDKDF come from the germline V gene (reference sequence). V was cut by 3 bases and J by 2 bases, with 8 bases left in between. The CDR3 is 13 amino acids. The DNA of the CDR3 is TGTGCCACCAGCAGCGGCGAAGCCTACGAGCAGTACTTC. Translating gives CATSSGEAYEQYF. Full variable domain (missing parts from reference TRBV15 and TRBJ2-7): DAMVIQNPRYQVTQFGKPVTLSCSQTLNHNVMYWYQQKSSQAPKLLFHYYDKDFNNEADTPDNFQSRRPNTSFCFLDIRSPGLGDTAMYLCATSSGEAYEQYFGPGTRLTVT.

This clonotype was detected only once. The chain couples TRBV12-3 or TRBV12-4 to TRBJ1-1; maybe TRBD1 (5 bases). The germline V and J ends were trimmed by 6 bases and 10 bases, with 18 bases remaining between them. The CDR3 totals 13 residues. CDR3 in DNA: TGTGCCAGCAGCCCCGCGGGGGTAAGTGGAGCTTTCTTT. Its protein is CASSPAGVSGAFF.

Concerning this clonotype itself: One junction end disagrees with the germline gene, perhaps due to a read error. This chain connects TRBV5-3 to TRBJ1-1; 8 bases align to TRBD1. TRBV5-3 belongs to the ORF category, with a function that is uncertain. The CDR3 is made up of 16 amino acids. CDR3 region: CASSLRTGGLNTEAFF. The CDR3 coding sequence is TGCGCCAGCAGCTTAAGAACAGGGGGGCTGAACACTGAAGCTTTCTTT.